This entry features one T cell receptor (beta chain) sequence. Its antigen remains undetermined. No per-base quality is available; no much larger clone lies one base away. The cohort comprised some 680 healthy bone marrow donors. At the time of sampling, every cohort member was nominally healthy, though immune exposures that went unrecorded were likely present. The donor was CMV seronegative and was included in the group of hundreds of seronegative cohort members. Each donor provided a peripheral blood sample, and peripheral blood mononuclear cells were used for TCR beta sequencing. Genomic DNA was extracted from the blood cell samples with the Qiagen DNeasy Blood Extraction Kit. The sample is drawn from a study of cytomegalovirus exposure and HLA in healthy donors (dated by TCRdb to the late 2010s). With respect to the entire study: According to an earlier analysis of several hundred of the donors, some 180 million T cells yielded over 100 million unique TCR beta sequences and 250 to 350 Gb of sequence data. About 280 gigabases of sequencing data and tens of millions of unique TCR sequences were included in an early release covering around 600 HLA-typed donors. Of the 300 to 500 genotyped donors, 80% to 90% were placed in the genetic ancestry cluster associated with self-reported Caucasian donors. The study aimed to test whether signatures of past pathogen exposure could be identified by cataloging public T cell receptors. The study profiled the T cell repertoires of approximately 700 subjects by immunosequencing and related them to cytomegalovirus serostatus. In addition to the first cohort of hundreds of subjects, a separate validation cohort of 120 different subjects was used. High-throughput TCR immunosequencing, statistical association of individual TCRs with disease status, and machine learning were combined to predict cytomegalovirus infection status. A later analysis re-examined previously published TCR beta repertoires from 600 to 700 donors and added high-resolution HLA genotyping to investigate patterns of TCR occurrence. Rather than drawing on any new phenotypic data, the later analysis identified candidate immune exposures from TCR beta sequences and the way those sequences occurred across donors. To decide whether each TCR beta V gene segment behaved as functional or pseudogenic, an earlier analysis of some 600 of the donors relied on high-throughput TCR beta sequencing. Alongside the repertoire data, information on donor age, sex, ethnicity and CMV serostatus was compiled. In a later genetic analysis, genome-wide SNP genotypes for about 55% of the roughly 670 donors were used, and that subset was treated as a discovery cohort. Every discovery cohort repertoire had been produced on one sequencing platform. HLA typing included class I and class II loci at four-digit resolution. The number of typed donors differed by locus: 629-630 for A, B, C, DRB1 and DQB1; approximately 540 for DQA1; over 600 for DPA1; and some 450 for DPB1. Because of strong linkage in the cohort, roughly five DR-DQ haplotypes were treated as single units for association and clustering. Among about 390 genotyped donors of the cohort, an average of about 240,000 unique TCR beta nucleotide sequences were sequenced per donor, 15% to 20% of them non-productive. The full study reports these points: Immune exposure information for the cohort was limited to CMV serostatus. Strong co-occurrence of HLA alleles, especially DR and DQ, made assigning TCR associations to individual alleles difficult. Broadly in line with IMGT annotations, most TCR beta V segments showed up in productive rearrangements about 87% or about 30% of the time in an earlier analysis of approximately 640 of the donors. Because counts were too low, roughly 17 rarely observed V segments, including chromosome 9 orphons, were left out of the earlier analysis of some 640 of the donors. The classifier was reported to diagnose cytomegalovirus status with high specificity and sensitivity in both the original and validation cohorts. Because the 87-base-pair reads could not distinguish some IMGT-functional V segments, including TRBV6-2 and TRBV6-3, those segments were excluded. An association between a missense DCLRE1C variant and V-gene and J-gene trimming of TCR beta chains was found in a later genetic analysis and replicated in an independent cohort. In a later genetic analysis, fewer N-insertions in productive TCRs were reported among donors in an Asian-associated ancestry cluster than the roughly 700-donor mean. A group of highly shared sequence variants was considered likely to be a technical artifact of the sequencing pipeline. Only TCR beta chains were sequenced in this cohort, and the absence of alpha or paired-chain data limited detectable features. A later analysis found that TCR association rates varied across HLA loci, with DRB1 alleles showing the most associated TCRs and HLA-C alleles the fewest. Most TCR sequences were observed very rarely across donors, whereas some public TCRs were present in many individuals. According to a later analysis, parvovirus B19, influenza, CMV and Epstein-Barr virus appeared linked to several top co-occurrence clusters. In vitro tests confirmed that three of the cytomegalovirus-associated TCR beta chains recognize cytomegalovirus antigens. Correlated functional status among segregating V segments might reflect linkage disequilibrium, but an unknown experimental factor could not be ruled out. The study gave a list of about 160 TCR beta chains associated with cytomegalovirus. Presence/absence analyses assumed roughly uniform sequencing depth across donors, an assumption that may not hold. Specific HLA alleles were associated with 15,000 to 20,000 TCR beta sequences at a false discovery rate of 0.05 in a later analysis. It was suggested by the authors that the approach could potentially be generalized to other disease states and immunological phenotypes. In a later analysis, HLA-associated TCR beta chains showed more clonal expansion and lower generation probabilities than non-associated chains that were equally common. HLA typing was unavailable for some donors at each locus, so association tests used only the typed subset. In a later analysis, most CMV-associated TCR beta chains were found to appear HLA-restricted, with HLA associations seemingly driven largely by CMV exposure. A further reported finding was that TCR beta sequences accurately predicted the HLA-A and HLA-B alleles for most subjects in the first cohort.

Libraries came from the immunoSEQ multiplex PCR assay. For the multiplex PCR, a mixture combining 60 forward primers for TCR Vbeta segments and 13 reverse primers for TCR Jbeta segments was used. A multiplex PCR assay on genomic DNA amplified the CDR3 region of rearranged TCR beta genes. Amplified TCR beta libraries were sequenced as 87-base-pair reads on the Illumina HiSeq System. On the study's bioinformatics: A later analysis tallied tens of millions of unique TCR beta chains across the 550 to 850 repertoires, and around 12 million of those chains were shared by two or more donors. Raw reads were error-corrected and collapsed into unique sequences by a nearest-neighbor algorithm in which closely related sequences were merged to remove PCR and sequencing errors. V, D and J gene segments were assigned by aligning CDR3 sequences to IMGT reference sequences. For a sequence to be retained, a match of at least six nucleotides to both a V gene segment and a J gene segment was required. Rearrangements were called productive when the CDR3 lacked stop codons and stayed in frame with V and J; all others were non-productive. Following IMGT convention, CDR3 was defined as the stretch from the second conserved V-encoded cysteine to the conserved J-encoded phenylalanine. In an earlier analysis of 500 to 650 of the donors, sequences lacking an unambiguous match to a single V gene segment were excluded. An earlier analysis of 500 to 600 of the donors classified V segments as functional when productive rearrangements were above 56.7% and as segregating when the standard deviation between donors was above 5%. To diagnose cytomegalovirus status from the catalog of TCR beta chain sequences, a statistical classification framework was built. In a later analysis, TCR nucleotide sequences were compared against IMGT/GENE-DB human TR gene sequences so that V and J genes could be assigned. Using the TCRdist pipeline, a later analysis assigned CDR3 sequences along with most-parsimonious VDJ recombination scenarios. In a later analysis, each TCR beta chain was defined by its CDR3 amino acid sequence together with its V-gene family, and reads without a unique V-gene family were excluded. A later analysis removed roughly 590 highly shared, low-generation-probability nucleotide sequences to deal with suspected cross-contamination and a sequencing artifact. In a later analysis, a clonal expansion index for each public chain was calculated from normalized within-repertoire ranks of inferred template counts. In a later analysis, generation probabilities were computed with a VDJ recombination model fitted to out-of-frame rearrangements, and the resulting probabilities were checked against IGoR. In a later analysis, TCR-TCR, TCR-HLA and TCR-CMV co-occurrence was scored with hypergeometric tests, and a repertoire-size bias correction was applied to TCR pairs. False discovery rates were estimated in a later analysis by permuting HLA or CMV assignments 20 times. In a later analysis, co-occurring TCRs were grouped with DBSCAN, and TCRdist sequence similarity was added when clustering was performed within HLA-allele-positive subsets. Co-occurrence clustering excluded repertoires with fewer than 30,000 or more than 120,000 public chains, plus five with anomalous nucleotide sharing. The source is immuneACCESS, and TCRdb retained only in-frame sequences with V and J called. Part of the clones is not carried over; for the studies checked, unresolved V genes explain less than half of this, and the remainder is unexplained. The DNA was the basis for D and trimming; V, J and clone size are from that table. The sample has 55,000 to 80,000 clones on record, almost 85% of them singletons. The top ten clones comprise roughly 2% of the sample.

CDR1 and CDR2 were assigned from the germline V gene as SGHDT and YYEEEE. V is pruned by 4 bases and J by 0 bases, leaving 11 bases of the junction without a gene match. The CDR3 covers 18 residues, taking in both the cysteine and the phenylalanine. The CDR3 DNA has 54 bases and is translated from base 1. The specimen sequenced was PBMCs. Here the chain combines TRBV5-6 and TRBJ1-4; 8 of the junction bases match TRBD1. The TCR comes from a man between 18 and 35 years old in good health and CMV-seronegative. The CDR3 here reads CASSPSRDRFATNEKLFF. The nucleotide sequence is given as TGTGCCAGCAGCCCGTCCCGGGACAGGTTTGCAACTAATGAAAAACTGTTTTTT.